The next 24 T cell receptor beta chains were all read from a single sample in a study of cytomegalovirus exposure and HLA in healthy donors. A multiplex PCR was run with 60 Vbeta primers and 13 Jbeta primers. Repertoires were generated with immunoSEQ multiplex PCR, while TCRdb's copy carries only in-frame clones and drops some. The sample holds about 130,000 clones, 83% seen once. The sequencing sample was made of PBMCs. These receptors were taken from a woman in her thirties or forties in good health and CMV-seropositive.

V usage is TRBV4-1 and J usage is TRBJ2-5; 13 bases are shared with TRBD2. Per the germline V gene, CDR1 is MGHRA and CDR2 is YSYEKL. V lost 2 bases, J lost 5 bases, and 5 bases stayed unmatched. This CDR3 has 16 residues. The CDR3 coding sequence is TGCGCCAGCAGCCAATTAGGACTAGCGGGAGTTGAGACCCAGTACTTC. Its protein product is CASSQLGLAGVETQYF.

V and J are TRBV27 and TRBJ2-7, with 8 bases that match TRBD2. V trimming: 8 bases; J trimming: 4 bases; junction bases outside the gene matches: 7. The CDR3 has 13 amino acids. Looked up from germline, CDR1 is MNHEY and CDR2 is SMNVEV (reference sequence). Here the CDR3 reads CASGIAGSYEQYF. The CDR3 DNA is TGTGCCAGCGGAATAGCGGGATCTTACGAGCAGTACTTC.

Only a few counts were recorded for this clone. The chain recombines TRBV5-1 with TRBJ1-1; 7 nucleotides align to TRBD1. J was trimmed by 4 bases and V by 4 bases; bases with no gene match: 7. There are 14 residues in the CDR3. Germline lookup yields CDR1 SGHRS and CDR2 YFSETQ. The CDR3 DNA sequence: TGCGCCAGCAGCCCGACAGGGTTGACCACTGAAGCTTTCTTT. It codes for CASSPTGLTTEAFF.

CDR3 sequence: CASSQVELAGKTQYF. The CDR3 nucleotides are TGTGCCAGCAGCCAAGTGGAACTAGCGGGTAAGACCCAGTACTTC. The chain employs TRBV4-2 and TRBJ2-5, with 9 positions matching TRBD2. Germline CDR1 reads LGHNA; CDR2 reads YNFKEQ. Germline trimming cut 1 base from V and 6 bases from J; bases unmatched to any gene: 6. The CDR3 is 15 amino acids.

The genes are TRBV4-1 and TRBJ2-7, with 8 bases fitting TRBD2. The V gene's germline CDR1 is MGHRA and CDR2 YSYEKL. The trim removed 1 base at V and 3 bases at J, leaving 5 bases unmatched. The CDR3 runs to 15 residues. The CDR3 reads CASSQAWSGSYEQYF. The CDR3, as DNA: TGCGCCAGCAGCCAAGCGTGGAGCGGGAGCTACGAGCAGTACTTC.

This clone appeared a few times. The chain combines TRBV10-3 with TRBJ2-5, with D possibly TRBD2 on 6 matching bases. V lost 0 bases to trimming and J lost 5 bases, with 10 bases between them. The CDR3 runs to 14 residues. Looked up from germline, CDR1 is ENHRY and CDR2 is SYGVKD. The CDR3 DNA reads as TGTGCCATCAGTGAGTCTGGCGGGGAGGAGACCCAGTACTTC. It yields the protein CAISESGGEETQYF.

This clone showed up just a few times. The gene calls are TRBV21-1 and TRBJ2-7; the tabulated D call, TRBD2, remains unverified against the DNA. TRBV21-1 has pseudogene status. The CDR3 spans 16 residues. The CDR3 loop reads CASSKARASDSYEQYF. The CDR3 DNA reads TGTGCCAGCAGCAAAGCGCGGGCTAGCGACTCCTACGAGCAGTACTTC.

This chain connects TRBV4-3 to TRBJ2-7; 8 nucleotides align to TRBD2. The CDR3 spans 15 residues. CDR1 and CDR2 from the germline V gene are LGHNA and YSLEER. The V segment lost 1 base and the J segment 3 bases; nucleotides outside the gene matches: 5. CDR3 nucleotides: TGCGCCAGCAGCCAAGGTACTAGCGGATACTACGAGCAGTACTTC. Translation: CASSQGTSGYYEQYF.

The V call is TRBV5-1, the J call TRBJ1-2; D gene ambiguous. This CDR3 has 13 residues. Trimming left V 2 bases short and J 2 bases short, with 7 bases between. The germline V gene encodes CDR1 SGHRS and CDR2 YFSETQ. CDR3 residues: CASSLEGNYGYTF. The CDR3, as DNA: TGCGCCAGCAGCTTAGAGGGAAACTATGGCTACACCTTC.

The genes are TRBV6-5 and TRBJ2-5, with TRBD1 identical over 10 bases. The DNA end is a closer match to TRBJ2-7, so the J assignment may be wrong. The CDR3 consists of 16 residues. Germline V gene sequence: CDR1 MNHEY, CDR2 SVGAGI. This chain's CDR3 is CASSYRQGAPFYEQYF. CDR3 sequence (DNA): TGTGCCAGCAGTTATAGACAGGGGGCCCCCTTTTACGAGCAGTACTTC.

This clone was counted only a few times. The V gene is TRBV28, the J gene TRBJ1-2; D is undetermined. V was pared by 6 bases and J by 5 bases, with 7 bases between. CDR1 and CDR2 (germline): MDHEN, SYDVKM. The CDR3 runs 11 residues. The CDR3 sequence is CASSPPYGYTF. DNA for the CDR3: TGTGCCAGCAGCCCCCCATATGGCTACACCTTC.

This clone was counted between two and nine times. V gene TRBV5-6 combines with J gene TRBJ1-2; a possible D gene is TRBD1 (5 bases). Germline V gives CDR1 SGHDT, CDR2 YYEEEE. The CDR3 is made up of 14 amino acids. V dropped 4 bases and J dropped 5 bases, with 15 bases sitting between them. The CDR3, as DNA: TGTGCCAGCAGCGCGCGGGACGCGGTATATGGCTACACCTTC. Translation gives CASSARDAVYGYTF. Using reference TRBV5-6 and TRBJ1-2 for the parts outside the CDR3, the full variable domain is DAGVTQSPTHLIKTRGQQVTLRCSPKSGHDTVSWYQQALGQGPQFIFQYYEEEERQRGNFPDRFSGHQFPNYSSELNVNALLLGDSALYLCASSARDAVYGYTFGSGTRLTVV.

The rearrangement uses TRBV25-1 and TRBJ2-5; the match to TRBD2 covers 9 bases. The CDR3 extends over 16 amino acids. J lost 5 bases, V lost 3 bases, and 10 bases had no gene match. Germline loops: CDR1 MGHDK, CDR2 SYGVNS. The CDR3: CASSEGSGREGETQYF. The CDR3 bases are TGTGCCAGCAGTGAGGGTAGCGGGAGAGAGGGGGAGACCCAGTACTTC.

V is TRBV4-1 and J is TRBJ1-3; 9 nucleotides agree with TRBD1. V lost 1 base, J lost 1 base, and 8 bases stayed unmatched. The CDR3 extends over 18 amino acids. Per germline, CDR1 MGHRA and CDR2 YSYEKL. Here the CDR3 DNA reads TGCGCCAGCAGCCAAGTTTTAAGGACAGGGGTTTCTGGAAACACCATATATTTT. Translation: CASSQVLRTGVSGNTIYF.

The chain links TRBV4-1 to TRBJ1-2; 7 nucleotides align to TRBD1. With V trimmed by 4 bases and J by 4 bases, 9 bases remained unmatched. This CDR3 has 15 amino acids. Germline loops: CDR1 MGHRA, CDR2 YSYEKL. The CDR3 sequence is CASSPGDRIIYGYTF. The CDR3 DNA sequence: TGCGCCAGCAGCCCTGGGGACAGAATAATCTATGGCTACACCTTC.

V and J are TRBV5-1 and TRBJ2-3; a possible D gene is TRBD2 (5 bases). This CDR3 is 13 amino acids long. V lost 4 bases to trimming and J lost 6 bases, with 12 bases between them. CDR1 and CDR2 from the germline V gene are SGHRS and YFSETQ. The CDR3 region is CASSPLVSDTQYF. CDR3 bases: TGCGCCAGCAGCCCACTAGTTTCGGATACGCAGTATTTT.

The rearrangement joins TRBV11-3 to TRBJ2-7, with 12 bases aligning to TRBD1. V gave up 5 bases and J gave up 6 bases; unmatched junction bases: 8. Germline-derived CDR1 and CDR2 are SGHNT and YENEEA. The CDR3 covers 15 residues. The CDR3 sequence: CASSPARDRGPEQYF. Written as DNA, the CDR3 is TGTGCCAGCAGCCCTGCCCGGGACAGGGGGCCCGAGCAGTACTTC.

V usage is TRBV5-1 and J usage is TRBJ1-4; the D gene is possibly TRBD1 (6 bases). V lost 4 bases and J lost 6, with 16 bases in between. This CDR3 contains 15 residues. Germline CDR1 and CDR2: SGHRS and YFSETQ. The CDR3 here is CASSAQLGADEKLFF. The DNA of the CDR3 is TGCGCCAGCAGCGCCCAGTTGGGGGCGGATGAAAAACTGTTTTTT.

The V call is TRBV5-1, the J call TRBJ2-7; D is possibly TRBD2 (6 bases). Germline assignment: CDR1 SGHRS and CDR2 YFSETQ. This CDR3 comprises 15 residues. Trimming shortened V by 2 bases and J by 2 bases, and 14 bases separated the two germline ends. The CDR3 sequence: CASSFQDYLPYEQYF. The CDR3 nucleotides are TGCGCCAGCAGCTTTCAGGACTACCTCCCCTACGAGCAGTACTTC.

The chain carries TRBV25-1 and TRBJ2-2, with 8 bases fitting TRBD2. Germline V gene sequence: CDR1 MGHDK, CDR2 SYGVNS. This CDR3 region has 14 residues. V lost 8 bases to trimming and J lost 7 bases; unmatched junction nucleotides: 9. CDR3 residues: CASSTGGTGGELFF. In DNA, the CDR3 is TGTGCCAGCTCGACGGGAGGGACGGGCGGGGAGCTGTTTTTT.

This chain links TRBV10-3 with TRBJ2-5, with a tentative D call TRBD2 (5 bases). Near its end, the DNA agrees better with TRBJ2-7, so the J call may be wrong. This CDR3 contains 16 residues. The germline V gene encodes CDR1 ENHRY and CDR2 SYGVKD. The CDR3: CAISDPSGESPYEQYF. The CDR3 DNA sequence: TGTGCCATCAGTGACCCCAGTGGGGAGTCTCCCTACGAGCAGTACTTC.

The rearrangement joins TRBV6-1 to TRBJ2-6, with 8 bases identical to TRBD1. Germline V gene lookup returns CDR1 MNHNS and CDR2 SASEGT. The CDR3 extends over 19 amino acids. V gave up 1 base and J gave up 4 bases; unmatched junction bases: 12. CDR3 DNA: TGTGCCAGCAGTGAAGATTCGTCGGACAGGGTGACCGGGGCCAACGTCCTGACTTTC. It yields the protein CASSEDSSDRVTGANVLTF.

The CDR3 DNA sequence: TGCGCCAGCAGCAGTCCAGGACAGGGAATTTGGTATTTCGAGGGCACCGGGGAGCTGTTTTTT. Its protein is CASSSPGQGIWYFEGTGELFF. The chain couples TRBV5-1 to TRBJ2-2; 8 bases map to TRBD1. J was trimmed by 4 bases and V by 4 bases; bases with no gene match: 24. Germline values: CDR1 SGHRS, CDR2 YFSETQ. The CDR3 is 21 amino acids. Full variable domain (remainder filled in from reference TRBV5-1 and TRBJ2-2): KAGVTQTPRYLIKTRGQQVTLSCSPISGHRSVSWYQQTPGQGLQFLFEYFSETQRNKGNFPGRFSGRQFSNSRSEMNVSTLELGDSALYLCASSSPGQGIWYFEGTGELFFGEGSRLTVL.

CDR3 sequence: CAWLPGSWGKHAGNTIYF. The CDR3 nucleotides read TGTGCCTGGCTTCCCGGTAGTTGGGGCAAACACGCTGGAAACACCATATATTTT. J is TRBJ1-3 and V is TRBV30; a possible D gene is TRBD1 (5 bases). Germline loops: CDR1 GTSNPN, CDR2 SVGIG (reference sequence). The CDR3 is made up of 18 amino acids. Deletions cut 5 bases from V and 2 bases from J, with 25 bases between.